Listed below are T cell receptor beta chains from one sample, sequenced in a study of cytomegalovirus exposure and HLA in healthy donors. Some clones are missing from TCRdb's copy, which holds only in-frame ones; the method was immunoSEQ multiplex PCR. The table lists fewer than 250,000 clones, roughly four fifths of them singletons, with roughly 10% in the top ten. The sequenced sample was PBMCs. Receptor source: a woman in her forties or fifties in good health and CMV-seropositive. The CDR3 runs from the conserved cysteine through the conserved F or W. D genes are given only for firm matches. A clone size is listed for some rows: how often the clone was seen (once, few, many), or a class if it is expanded.

D | J | V | size | DNA | CDR3
TRBD1 | TRBJ2-5 | TRBV7-2 | NA | TGTGCCAGCAGCCGGACAGGAGGTCCGGTCCAGACCCAGTACTTC | CASSRTGGPVQTQYF
TRBD1 | TRBJ2-5 | TRBV7-3 | NA | TGTGCCAGCAGCCCCCGGCCAGGGGGCCTAGAGACCCAGTACTTC | CASSPRPGGLETQYF
TRBD1 | TRBJ1-1 | TRBV9 | NA | TGTGCCAGCAGCCGTAGATGGGACAGGGGTGAGGTGAACACTGAAGCTTTCTTT | CASSRRWDRGEVNTEAFF
TRBD1 | TRBJ1-2 | TRBV18 | NA | TGTGCCAGCTCAGCCGGACAGGGCGGCTATGGCTACACCTTC | CASSAGQGGYGYTF
NA | TRBJ2-3 | TRBV7-2 | NA | TGTGCCAGCAGCTTGGGACTGAACACAGATACGCAGTATTTT | CASSLGLNTDTQYF
TRBD1 | TRBJ1-4 | TRBV23-1 | NA | TGCGCCAGCAGTCAATCACGACAGGGGGCCGCAACTAATGAAAAACTGTTTTTT | CASSQSRQGAATNEKLFF
TRBD2 | TRBJ2-5 | TRBV10-3 | NA | TGTGCCATCTCGGTAGCGGGGGGCACCGAGACCCAGTACTTC | CAISVAGGTETQYF
NA | TRBJ2-7 | TRBV4-1 | NA | TGCGCCAGCAGCCCGTCACGCGGGATTAACGAGCAGTACTTC | CASSPSRGINEQYF
TRBD1 | TRBJ2-7 | TRBV5-4 | NA | TGTGCCAGCAGCTTACAGGGGTCGATCTACGAGCAGTACTTC | CASSLQGSIYEQYF
NA | TRBJ2-5 | TRBV6-1 | NA | TGTGCCAGCAGTGAAGTAGTTGTGGCTCGGGGGACCCAGTACTTC | CASSEVVVARGTQYF
NA | TRBJ1-2 | TRBV7-9 | NA | TGTGCCAGCTCGGCAGGCGAGAACTATGGCTACACCTTC | CASSAGENYGYTF
TRBD1 | TRBJ1-3 | TRBV10-3 | NA | TGTGCCATCAACAACAGGGGAGGAAACACCATATATTTT | CAINNRGGNTIYF
NA | TRBJ2-5 | TRBV28 | NA | TGTGCCAGCAGTTTCCGGCAGGGAAGGGAGACCCAGTACTTC | CASSFRQGRETQYF
NA | TRBJ1-1 | TRBV29-1 | few | TGCAGCGTTGCAGGGGTAAACACTGAAGCTTTCTTT | CSVAGVNTEAFF
TRBD1 | TRBJ2-5 | TRBV7-9 | NA | TGTGCCAGCAGCTTAGCGAGTGGGGACAGTCGGTACTTC | CASSLASGDSRYF
NA | TRBJ1-2 | TRBV30 | NA | TGTGCCTGGAGTCCGCCCGGGGTAGGCAGATCCTATGGCTACACCTTC | CAWSPPGVGRSYGYTF
NA | TRBJ1-2 | TRBV7-8 | once | TGTGCCAGCAGCTTAGTCGTAACTAACTATGGCTACACCTTC | CASSLVVTNYGYTF
NA | TRBJ1-2 | TRBV30 | NA | TGTGCCTGGAGGGGAGACGCTTACTATGGCTACACCTTC | CAWRGDAYYGYTF
TRBD2 | TRBJ2-3 | TRBV7-8 | NA | TGTGCCAGCAGCTTAGTTAAGCGGGGGGCCCACCCGAGGGATACGCAGTATTTT | CASSLVKRGAHPRDTQYF
TRBD1 | TRBJ1-1 | TRBV2 | NA | TGTGCCAGCAGGGGACAGGGGTTCACTGAAGCTTTCTTT | CASRGQGFTEAFF
TRBD1 | TRBJ1-5 | TRBV5-8 | NA | TGTGCCAGCAGCTTGGTTAGGGGTGGGACAGGGAATCAGCCCCAGCATTTT | CASSLVRGGTGNQPQHF
NA | TRBJ2-7 | TRBV21-1 | NA | TGTGCCAGCAGCGAGTACAGGGGGTCCTACGAGCAGTACTTC | CASSEYRGSYEQYF
NA | TRBJ1-5 | TRBV19 | NA | TGTGCCAGTAGTATCTTGGTTAGGGGAAATCAGCCCCAGCATTTT | CASSILVRGNQPQHF